This T cell receptor (beta chain) derives from a study of regulatory T cells in long-lasting Graves disease. Findings and caveats of the study: There were preferences for TRBV28, TRBJ1-2 and TRBJ2-5 in persistent disease. Persistent Graves' patients possessed reduced TCR diversity relative to recently diagnosed ones.

This clonotype has a handful of counts. Its target is unknown. The time point here: newly diagnosed GD, antithyroid drugs for less than 3 months. The authors made the TCR library using RNA they extracted from PBMCs. CDR3 size: 15 residues. Between the trimmed V and J ends, which lost 1 base and 8 bases, there was a span of 15 bases. CDR1 is LNHNV, CDR2 YYDKDF, per germline (reference sequence). Arm-PCR of CDR3 regions and iRepertoire HTBI primers were the basis on which TCR beta libraries were built. One entry per CDR3 protein results from TCRdb running MiXCR on the multiplex PCR reads. The sample lists roughly 350,000 distinct CDR3 sequences, 15% to 20% occurring once. These data also formed part of another study, on T cells in Graves' hyperthyroidism and ophthalmopathy. That paper states: Patients having uncontrolled infection, another autoimmune disease, pregnancy or lactation were not included. In the first-round RT-PCR of the TCR CDR3, the HTBI primer set was used.

The gene calls are TRBV15 and TRBJ2-1; tentative D call: TRBD2 (5 bases). This clonotype originated in a woman younger than 35 with Graves disease. The sequences come from peripheral blood mononuclear cells (PBMCs), collected at new diagnosis, from a patient treated with antithyroid drugs. The CDR3 bases are TGTGCCACCAGCAGAGGTACAAGGAGGTTAGATGAGCAGTTCTTC. Translating it yields CATSRGTRRLDEQFF.